This TCR beta chain comes out of a study of beta chain features in type 1 diabetes. CD45RO/CCR7/CD25/CD127/CD95/CD27 sorting isolated CD4+ naive, central memory, regulatory and stem cell-like memory cells. The CDR3 spans 15 residues. Germline CDR1 is SGHTA and CDR2 is FQGTGA. V lost 5 bases and J 8 bases, leaving 19 bases between the germline ends. Expressed TCRB transcripts were sequenced after all isolated RNA was converted to cDNA. Profiled with immunoSEQ multiplex PCR; TCRdb holds only in-frame clones, not every one. The table includes 350,000 to 450,000 clones, over 11% detected once. This sequence was found in a man younger than 40 in good health. The V call is TRBV7-3, the J call TRBJ2-1, with D perhaps given as TRBD1 or TRBD2 (5 bases each). The sample was naive CD4+ T cells from blood. The CDR3: CASSPGASEGHEQFF. The DNA for the CDR3 is TGTGCCAGCAGCCCCGGGGCCTCCGAGGGCCATGAGCAGTTCTTC.